Sequencing of this T cell receptor (beta chain) was carried out in a study of cytotoxic CD8 clonotypes in ibrutinib-treated CLL. Study as a whole: Timing of response sample collection was a median approximately eleven months after treatment start, with a range of 6 to 36.

V was trimmed by 5 bases and J by 6 bases, leaving 20 bases between them. The CDR3 contains 16 residues. Germline assignment: CDR1 MNHEY and CDR2 SMNVEV (reference sequence). This table comes from immunoSEQ multiplex PCR, and its TCRdb copy is limited to in-frame clones, with some not included. Among about 140,000 clones, roughly 77% were seen once, and the ten largest hold about 27%. The specimen was PBMCs, collected after 12 months of ibrutinib treatment. The sequence was obtained from a human donor with chronic lymphocytic leukemia. The chain employs TRBV27 and TRBJ2-1, with a tentative D call TRBD1 (5 bases). CDR3 sequence (DNA): TGTGCCAGCAGTCCCTCACCCAGGGCGTGGGGCAATGAGCAGTTCTTC. This sequence encodes CASSPSPRAWGNEQFF.